A single sample gave rise to the 26 T cell receptor beta chains below, sequenced in a study of CD8 T cells in Susac syndrome (dated by TCRdb to the late 2010s). The library relied on the immunoSEQ multiplex PCR assay. RNA was extracted using the RNeasy kit, and roughly 0.45 to 1 microgram was reverse transcribed with random hexamers. TCRdb trimmed the raw reads at Q25, called clones with MiXCR and kept productive beta chains. Each entry is one CDR3 protein sequence, shown with its most common DNA and genes. The sample table shows about 300,000 distinct CDR3 sequences, and around 91% are seen once. The ten most abundant clones make up around 0.18% of the sample. Sequencing was done on a sample of CD8+ T cells from PBMCs. The source of these receptors is a human donor with multiple sclerosis.

The chain uses TRBV12-3 or TRBV12-4 and TRBJ1-1; TRBD1 matches 7 bases. The CDR3 is 15 residues long. V lost 3 bases to trimming and J lost 5 bases; unmatched junction nucleotides: 9. Here the CDR3 DNA reads TGTGCCAGCAGTTTGGGGGGAGGGGGCCTAACTGAAGCTTTCTTT. Its translation: CASSLGGGGLTEAFF.

This sequence joins TRBV29-1 and TRBJ2-7, with TRBD1 matching over 7 bases. The CDR3 has 13 residues. V trimming: 6 bases; J trimming: 0 bases; junction bases outside the gene matches: 5. The germline V gene encodes CDR1 SQVTM and CDR2 ANQGSEA. This chain's CDR3 is CSVKTGSSYEQYF. The CDR3 nucleotides are TGCAGCGTAAAGACAGGGAGCTCCTACGAGCAGTACTTC.

This CDR3 is CSARDPSLSGGASINEQFF. The CDR3 nucleotides read TGCAGTGCTAGAGACCCCTCCCTCAGCGGGGGGGCAAGTATCAATGAGCAGTTCTTC. The chain recombines TRBV20-1 with TRBJ2-1; 10 nucleotides match TRBD2. The CDR3 covers 19 residues. Unmatched junction bases numbered 17, after V lost 0 bases and J lost 6 bases. Germline V gives CDR1 DFQATT, CDR2 SNEGSKA (reference sequence).

In the case of this clonotype: One end of the junction is discordant with germline, which a read error may explain. J is TRBJ2-5 and V is TRBV7-7; weak D call: TRBD1 (5 bases). This CDR3 contains 14 residues. Germline V gene data show CDR1 as SSHAT and CDR2 as FNYEAQ (reference sequence). This chain's CDR3 is CASSPGSHQETQYF. Written as DNA, the CDR3 is TGTGCTAGCAGCCCAGGGTCCCATCAGGAGACCCAGTACTTC.

The rearrangement uses TRBV4-3 and TRBJ1-2; TRBD1 might be the D (5 bases). Trimming removed 8 bases from V and 8 bases from J, with 18 bases in between. The germline V gene has CDR1 LGHNA and CDR2 YSLEER. The CDR3 is made up of 13 amino acids. The chain's CDR3 is CASGYRQHEGYTF. DNA of the CDR3: TGCGCCAGCGGATACCGACAGCACGAGGGCTACACCTTC.

The chain has TRBV5-6 and TRBJ2-1, with 10 bases lining up with TRBD2. V gave up 4 bases and J gave up 3 bases; unmatched junction bases: 19. CDR3 length: 20 residues. The germline CDR1 and CDR2 sequences are SGHDT and YYEEEE. The CDR3 loop is CASSPSPASGSRGSYNEQFF. CDR3 nucleotide sequence: TGTGCCAGCAGCCCCTCCCCGGCTAGCGGGAGCCGGGGGAGCTACAATGAGCAGTTCTTC.

This chain uses TRBV4-2 with TRBJ2-1; TRBD2 agrees at 11 bases. The ends lost 1 base at V and 10 bases at J; junction bases unmatched: 9. In germline, CDR1 is LGHNA, CDR2 YNFKEQ. This CDR3 comprises 16 residues. As DNA, the CDR3 is TGTGCCAGCAGCCAAGCGACTCTAGCGGGAGGTCAGGAGCAGTTCTTC. Protein sequence: CASSQATLAGGQEQFF.

V is TRBV6-5 and J is TRBJ1-5; D is ambiguous. The CDR3 is 13 residues long. Germline V CDR1 and CDR2: MNHEY, SVGAGI. The ends were cut back, 2 bases at V and 6 bases at J, with 8 bases in the middle. The CDR3 DNA follows: TGTGCCAGCAGTTACGGCGCTAGTCAGCCCCAGCATTTT. Its translation is CASSYGASQPQHF.

The rearrangement joins TRBV27 to TRBJ1-4, with 7 positions matching TRBD1. CDR1 MNHEY and CDR2 SMNVEV come from the germline V gene (reference sequence). This CDR3 comprises 14 residues. With 4 bases clipped from V and 6 bases from J, the junction kept 5 bases outside the gene matches. The CDR3 nucleotides read TGTGCCAGCAGTTACAGGGGCGGGTATGAAAAACTGTTTTTT. The encoded protein is CASSYRGGYEKLFF.

The V call is TRBV4-3, the J call TRBJ2-7; 12 bases are a match to TRBD2. The germline V gene encodes CDR1 LGHNA and CDR2 YSLEER. V dropped 4 bases and J dropped 7; count of bases not matched to a gene: 8. CDR3 size: 15 residues. The CDR3: CASSPGLAGHSEQYF. The CDR3 DNA reads TGCGCCAGCAGCCCAGGACTAGCGGGACACTCGGAGCAGTACTTC.

The rearrangement uses TRBV4-1 and TRBJ1-4; possibly TRBD1 for D (6 bases). Germline lookup yields CDR1 MGHRA and CDR2 YSYEKL. V dropped 3 bases and J dropped 5 bases, with 13 bases sitting between them. This CDR3 spans 15 amino acids. The CDR3 reads CASSHDNGGNEKLFF. CDR3 DNA: TGCGCCAGCAGCCACGATAATGGGGGCAATGAAAAACTGTTTTTT.

The genes are TRBV11-2 and TRBJ2-1; D gene unclear. The CDR3 has 18 residues. The germline CDR1 and CDR2 sequences are SGHAT and FQNNGV. V dropped 2 bases and J dropped 0 bases, with 17 bases sitting between them. CDR3: CASSLLIGGQSSYNEQFF. In DNA, the CDR3 is TGTGCCAGCAGCTTATTGATCGGTGGGCAGAGCTCCTACAATGAGCAGTTCTTC.

The chain couples TRBV29-1 to TRBJ2-7, with a tentative D call TRBD1 (5 bases). V was trimmed by 6 bases and J by 7 bases, leaving 16 bases between them. Germline-derived CDR1 and CDR2 are SQVTM and ANQGSEA. The CDR3 has 12 residues. CDR3: CSVYTDRFEQYF. CDR3 coding DNA: TGCAGCGTCTACACCGACAGATTTGAGCAGTACTTC.

V is TRBV28 and J is TRBJ2-7; D perhaps matches TRBD2 (6 bases). The CDR3 runs 15 residues. The V gene lost 4 bases and the J gene lost 2 bases, with 15 bases spanning the gap. CDR1 is MDHEN, CDR2 SYDVKM, per germline. CDR3 DNA sequence: TGTGCCAGCAGTTGGAGGGCAGGAGTTCCCTACGAGCAGTACTTC. Its translation is CASSWRAGVPYEQYF.

The V and J genes are TRBV6-2 or TRBV6-3 and TRBJ2-7, with 9 bases aligning to TRBD1. V lost 7 bases and J lost 4; bases outside the gene matches: 8. The CDR3 is 14 residues long. Germline assignment: CDR1 MNHEY and CDR2 SVGEGT. CDR3 nucleotides: TGTGCCAGCACCGACTCGGGACAGGGATACGAGCAGTACTTC. Translation: CASTDSGQGYEQYF.

The rearrangement uses TRBV29-1 and TRBJ2-7; D gene unclear. Germline V CDR1 and CDR2: SQVTM, ANQGSEA. Between the trimmed V and J ends, which lost 7 bases and 0 bases, there was a span of 7 bases. The CDR3 has 11 amino acids. The CDR3 sequence is CSAQNSYEQYF. The CDR3 DNA sequence: TGCAGCGCACAGAACTCCTACGAGCAGTACTTC.

The V and J genes are TRBV9 and TRBJ2-3; TRBD2 agrees at 14 bases. Germline CDR1 and CDR2: SGDLS and YYNGEE. The CDR3 is 14 residues long. The J segment lost 11 bases and the V segment lost 2 bases, leaving 4 bases of the junction unmatched. The CDR3 loop reads CASSVGLAGGWQYF. In DNA, the CDR3 is TGTGCCAGCAGCGTCGGACTAGCGGGGGGTTGGCAGTATTTT.

V and J are TRBV2 and TRBJ2-7; 7 nucleotides line up with TRBD1. The junction had 14 bases not matched to a gene; V was cut back by 8 bases and J by 4 bases. Germline V lookup: CDR1 SNHLY, CDR2 FYNNEI. The CDR3 totals 15 residues. DNA of the CDR3: TGTGCCAGCCTAAGTGCAGACAGGGCTGGATACGAGCAGTACTTC. Its translation: CASLSADRAGYEQYF.

The chain combines TRBV6-5 with TRBJ2-7; D unclear. This CDR3 contains 14 residues. The V and J ends lost 2 bases and 0 bases respectively, with 8 bases between them. CDR1 is MNHEY and CDR2 is SVGAGI in the germline V gene. CDR3 in DNA: TGTGCCAGCAGTTACGCCGGGCCCTCCTACGAGCAGTACTTC. Its translation: CASSYAGPSYEQYF.

This chain connects TRBV11-3 to TRBJ2-3; D not resolved. This CDR3 comprises 13 residues. V dropped 4 bases and J dropped 5 bases, with 10 bases sitting between them. The germline gives CDR1 SGHNT, CDR2 YENEEA. The CDR3, as DNA: TGTGCCAGCAGCTCATACGACGGAGATACGCAGTATTTT. Encoded protein: CASSSYDGDTQYF.

The chain combines TRBV12-3 or TRBV12-4 with TRBJ2-7; D is unclear. The germline V and J ends were trimmed by 5 bases and 1 base, with 12 bases remaining between them. The CDR3 covers 14 residues. CDR3 region: CASSLTSTSYEQYF. The CDR3 DNA reads TGTGCCAGCAGTCTCACGAGCACGTCCTACGAGCAGTACTTC.

This chain uses TRBV19 with TRBJ1-6, with D possibly TRBD1 on 5 matching bases. Germline V CDR1 and CDR2: LNHDA, SQIVND (reference sequence). V gave up 2 bases and J gave up 8 bases, with 7 bases separating them. The CDR3 spans 13 residues. The CDR3 DNA follows: TGTGCCAGTAGTATAAGGGGTGATTCACCCCTCCACTTT. Protein sequence: CASSIRGDSPLHF. Full variable domain (outside the CDR3, taken from reference TRBV19 and TRBJ1-6): DGGITQSPKYLFRKEGQNVTLSCEQNLNHDAMYWYRQDPGQGLRLIYYSQIVNDFQKGDIAEGYSVSREKKESFPLTVTSAQKNPTAFYLCASSIRGDSPLHFGNGTRLTVT.

The rearrangement links TRBV12-3 or TRBV12-4 to TRBJ1-2; 8 bases align to TRBD1. The CDR3 runs to 12 residues. The junction had 5 bases not matched to a gene; V was cut back by 10 bases and J by 4 bases. The DNA for the CDR3 is TGTGCCACCCAGGGGGCGGGCTATGGCTACACCTTC. Encoded protein: CATQGAGYGYTF.

The J gene is TRBJ2-5, the V gene TRBV21-1; no DNA check was done on the table's D call, TRBD2. TRBV21-1 constitutes a pseudogene. The CDR3 contains 16 residues. Written as DNA, the CDR3 is TGTGCCAGCAGCAAAGAAGGACTAGCGGGTCAAGAGACCCAGTACTTC. Translated: CASSKEGLAGQETQYF.

The J gene is TRBJ1-6, the V gene TRBV27; D remains ambiguous. Between the trimmed V and J ends, which lost 6 bases and 9 bases, there was a span of 21 bases. Germline CDR1 MNHEY, CDR2 SMNVEV (reference sequence). The CDR3 is 16 amino acids. CDR3 in amino acids: CASSPGGPSGISPLHF. DNA for the CDR3: TGTGCCAGCAGCCCTGGAGGCCCCTCGGGGATTTCACCCCTCCACTTT.

The chain uses TRBV20-1 and TRBJ2-7, with 8 positions matching TRBD1. The CDR3 extends over 14 amino acids. CDR1 DFQATT and CDR2 SNEGSKA come from the germline V gene (reference sequence). After removal of 0 bases from V and 3 bases from J, the junction contained 4 bases not matched to a gene. For the CDR3, the DNA is TGCAGTGCTAGAGATTTCGGACAGGGCTACGAGCAGTACTTC. This codes for CSARDFGQGYEQYF.